This passage covers 14 T cell receptor beta chains from one sample sequenced in a study of identical twins. TCRdb itself ran the 5' RACE reads through MiXCR, one entry per CDR3 protein. In the table there are a few hundred thousand distinct CDR3 sequences, over 8.5% of which are singletons. The sample was also reused in another study, on yellow fever vaccine responses in identical twins.

Material: PBMCs. These receptors all stem from a woman between 18 and 29 years old in good health.

This clonotype was recorded many times. The J gene is TRBJ2-5, the V gene TRBV4-2, with D possibly TRBD1 on 6 matching bases. V lost 4 bases and J 2 bases, leaving 14 bases between the germline ends. The CDR3 contains 15 residues. From germline, CDR1 is LGHNA and CDR2 YNFKEQ. Here the CDR3 reads CASSRSRGGQETQYF. The CDR3 region has the DNA TGTGCCAGCAGCCGTTCCCGAGGGGGTCAAGAGACCCAGTACTTC.

This clonotype occurred many times. The chain joins TRBV24-1 to TRBJ2-1, with TRBD2 as a possible D gene (5 bases). V lost 0 bases and J lost 8, with 16 bases in between. From germline, CDR1 is KGHDR and CDR2 SFDVKD. CDR3 length equals 16 residues. CDR3 DNA: TGTGCCACCAGTGATTTGATGGGAGTATCTCCTCATGAGCAGTTCTTC. Its protein product is CATSDLMGVSPHEQFF.

This clonotype was counted only a few times. The chain combines TRBV5-4 with TRBJ2-1; 7 nucleotides align to TRBD2. With 9 bases clipped from V and 7 bases from J, the junction kept 13 bases outside the gene matches. The germline V gene has CDR1 SGHNT and CDR2 YYREEE (reference sequence). The CDR3 has 14 amino acids. The CDR3 loop is CATAVAGSRNEQFF. CDR3 bases: TGTGCCACAGCGGTAGCGGGTAGTAGGAATGAGCAGTTCTTC.

V gene TRBV19 combines with J gene TRBJ1-5, with D uncertain. The germline CDR1 and CDR2 sequences are LNHDA and SQIVND (reference sequence). V was trimmed by 0 bases and J by 0 bases, leaving 9 bases between them. The CDR3 extends over 16 amino acids. CDR3: CASSIDAGVSNQPQHF. Written as DNA, the CDR3 is TGTGCCAGTAGTATAGACGCTGGGGTTAGCAATCAGCCCCAGCATTTT.

The sample holds many counts of this clonotype. J is TRBJ2-1 and V is TRBV29-1; 10 bases align to TRBD1. Germline V gene lookup returns CDR1 SQVTM and CDR2 ANQGSEA. The CDR3 is made up of 13 amino acids. Trimming removed 4 bases from V and 9 bases from J; junction bases left unmatched: 6. For the CDR3, the DNA is TGCAGCGTTGGACAGGGGGCGGACAGTGAGCAGTTCTTC. Protein: CSVGQGADSEQFF.

This clonotype came up many times. This chain links TRBV29-1 with TRBJ2-7; 8 bases line up with TRBD1. The CDR3 is 12 amino acids. Germline assignment: CDR1 SQVTM and CDR2 ANQGSEA. With 1 base clipped from V and 9 bases from J, the junction kept 5 bases outside the gene matches. DNA of the CDR3: TGCAGCGTTGAAGGAGGAGACAGGGGGCAGTACTTC. Amino acid sequence: CSVEGGDRGQYF.

This clonotype appeared a few times. CDR3 nucleotides: TGTGCCAGCAGCTTCGAGCACGGGAATGAGCAGTTCTTC. Its protein is CASSFEHGNEQFF. The chain has TRBV7-3 and TRBJ2-1; D not certain. The V and J ends lost 3 bases and 7 bases respectively, with 10 bases between them. Germline V gene sequence: CDR1 SGHTA, CDR2 FQGTGA. The CDR3 extends over 13 amino acids. The full variable domain, its missing parts supplied by reference TRBV7-3 and TRBJ2-1, is GAGVSQTPSNKVTEKGKYVELRCDPISGHTALYWYRQSLGQGPEFLIYFQGTGAADDSGLPNDRFFAVRPEGSVSTLKIQRTERGDSAVYLCASSFEHGNEQFFGPGTRLTVL.

In this sample, this clonotype turned up many times. The chain couples TRBV25-1 to TRBJ2-3; D could derive from TRBD1 or TRBD2 (5 bases each). Germline V gene lookup returns CDR1 MGHDK and CDR2 SYGVNS. The CDR3 is 17 residues long. Trimming removed 2 bases at V and 0 bases at J, with 15 bases between. CDR3 nucleotide sequence: TGTGCCAGCAGTGAAGGGTTTGGGACGAGAAGCACAGATACGCAGTATTTT. Translation gives CASSEGFGTRSTDTQYF. Supplemented by reference TRBV25-1 and TRBJ2-3, the full variable domain reads EADIYQTPRYLVIGTGKKITLECSQTMGHDKMYWYQQDPGMELHLIHYSYGVNSTEKGDLSSESTVSRIRTEHFPLTLESARPSHTSQYLCASSEGFGTRSTDTQYFGPGTRLTVL.

This clonotype was recorded at least ten times. The CDR3 spells CSASNAGLAGYEQYF. CDR3 sequence (DNA): TGCAGTGCTTCTAATGCGGGACTAGCGGGGTACGAGCAGTACTTC. The genes are TRBV20-1 and TRBJ2-7; 13 bases agree with TRBD2. This CDR3 region has 15 residues. Germline V gene lookup returns CDR1 DFQATT and CDR2 SNEGSKA (reference sequence). V shed 5 bases and J 4 bases; nucleotides not matched to a gene: 8.

This clonotype was counted at least ten times. The chain employs TRBV20-1 and TRBJ2-7, with 7 positions matching TRBD1. The CDR3 length is 13 residues. The V gene's germline CDR1 is DFQATT and CDR2 SNEGSKA (reference sequence). With 6 bases clipped from V and 2 bases from J, the junction kept 7 bases outside the gene matches. CDR3 region: CSAQPGQTYEQYF. The CDR3 bases are TGCAGTGCGCAACCGGGACAGACCTACGAGCAGTACTTC.

The CDR3 DNA is TGTGCCAGCAGCCCCAGAGGGCGGACTAGCGGGAGGGCGGGGGCCAAAAACATTCAGTACTTC. Translating gives CASSPRGRTSGRAGAKNIQYF. The J gene is TRBJ2-4, the V gene TRBV6-2 or TRBV6-3; TRBD2 matches at 15 bases. CDR1 is MNHEY, CDR2 SVGEGT, per germline. The CDR3 runs to 21 residues. V shed 6 bases, J shed 1 base, and the junction held 16 bases outside the gene matches.

The table lists this clonotype with a few counts. The rearrangement uses TRBV28 and TRBJ2-1, with D unclear. Germline values: CDR1 MDHEN, CDR2 SYDVKM. Trimming left V 9 bases short and J 2 bases short, with 8 bases between. The CDR3 spans 12 residues. The CDR3 spells CASMTTYNEQFF. CDR3 in DNA: TGTGCCAGTATGACAACCTACAATGAGCAGTTCTTC.

Many counts were recorded for this clonotype. V usage is TRBV5-1 and J usage is TRBJ2-3, with TRBD2 matching 10 bases. Germline CDR1 and CDR2: SGHRS and YFSETQ. There are 17 residues in the CDR3. V shed 0 bases and J 5 bases; nucleotides not matched to a gene: 9. Written as DNA, the CDR3 is TGCGCCAGCAGCTTGGGGTCTGCTAGCGGGAGAAAAGATACGCAGTATTTT. As protein: CASSLGSASGRKDTQYF.

This clonotype was counted once. Germline and junction disagree at one end, which may indicate a read error. J is TRBJ2-4 and V is TRBV7-9, with TRBD1 as a possible D gene (6 bases). The CDR3 is made up of 14 amino acids. Germline V gives CDR1 SEHNR, CDR2 FQNEAQ (reference sequence). The CDR3 coding sequence is TGTGCCAGCAGCTCAGGGGAGTCCAAAAACATTCGGTACTTC. This codes for CASSSGESKNIRYF.